This T cell receptor (beta chain) was found in a study of T cell repertoires in cytomegalovirus infection. The wider study: TCR beta signatures that were public indicated CMV infection and matching HLA type. The study's findings and limits: Identification of carriers of CMV plus the relevant HLA was achieved through cumulative public TCR beta family frequency. Within the response measured ex vivo, HLA-C-restricted CMV-specific TCR beta clonotypes were dominant.

TCRdb re-analysed the reads in MiXCR, keeping a single row per CDR3 protein. The repertoire includes about 320,000 distinct CDR3 sequences, more than 8% of them detected once, and about 4.5% sits in the top ten. In its sample, this clonotype was seen many times. Antigen: not known. Input material: PBMCs. The receptor comes from a human donor in good health (CMV status not recorded). Some clones in this sample may be carry-over from other donors' samples.

CDR3 protein: CSARDSARVREQFF. In DNA form, the CDR3 reads TGCAGTGCTAGAGATTCGGCCAGGGTAAGGGAGCAGTTCTTC. The J gene is TRBJ2-1, the V gene TRBV20-1; TRBD1 is a possible D gene (5 bases). Trimming pared 0 bases from V and 10 bases from J, leaving 16 bases between. Germline V gives CDR1 DFQATT, CDR2 SNEGSKA (reference sequence). The CDR3 totals 14 residues.